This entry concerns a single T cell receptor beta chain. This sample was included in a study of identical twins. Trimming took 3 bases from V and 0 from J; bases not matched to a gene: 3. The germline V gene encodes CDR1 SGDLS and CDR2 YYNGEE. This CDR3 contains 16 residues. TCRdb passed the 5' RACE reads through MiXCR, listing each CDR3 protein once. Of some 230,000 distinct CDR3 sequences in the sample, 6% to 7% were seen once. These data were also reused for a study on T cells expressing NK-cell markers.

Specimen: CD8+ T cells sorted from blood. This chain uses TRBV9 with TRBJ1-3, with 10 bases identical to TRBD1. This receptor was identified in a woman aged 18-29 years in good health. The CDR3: CASSAWTGGSGNTIYF. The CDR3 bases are TGTGCCAGCAGCGCCTGGACAGGGGGCTCTGGAAACACCATATATTTT.